Included here is one T cell receptor (beta chain) sequence, with context. Its target is unknown. These data are taken from a study of T cell responses to AZD1222 COVID-19 vaccine. Study background: Second-dose intervals near 4 or 12 weeks were combined.

Notes on the study in general: Researchers took repertoire samples only after the peak T cell response had come. Two AZD1222 administrations were followed by greater Spike-specific TCR breadth and depth. Per reports, nearly half of all spike-specific TCRs target regions that are unmutated in variants.

This CDR3 is 15 amino acids long. CDR1 is MDHEN and CDR2 is SYDVKM in the germline V gene. Trimming took 6 bases from V and 10 from J; bases not matched to a gene: 17. Produced via immunoSEQ multiplex PCR; TCRdb's table is partial and in-frame only. The sample consists of under 150,000 clones, around 90% of them appearing once. The sequencing used peripheral blood, collected on day 0 of AZD1222 vaccination. V usage is TRBV28 and J usage is TRBJ1-1, with 7 positions matching TRBD1. This sequence originates from an adult in good health. CDR3: CASSLSGTASPTAFF. CDR3 coding DNA: TGTGCCAGCAGCCTTTCCGGGACAGCTTCCCCCACAGCTTTCTTT.